This TCR beta chain emerged from a study of cytomegalovirus exposure and HLA in healthy donors (dated by TCRdb to 2017 to 2019). For the study in its entirety: A later analysis indicated that the roughly 120 validation repertoires were generated on the platform also employed for the approximately 700 repertoires of the first cohort. The study was designed to test whether signatures of past pathogen exposure could be identified by cataloging public T cell receptors. A separate validation cohort of more than 100 different subjects was used in addition to the roughly 620-subject first cohort. High-throughput TCR immunosequencing, statistical association of individual TCRs with disease status, and machine learning were combined to predict cytomegalovirus infection status.

On this clone itself: What antigen it recognizes has not been identified. The input lacks base qualities; no much larger clone sits a single base away.

CDR1 and CDR2 (SGHRS, YFSETQ) derive from the germline V gene. CDR3 length: 12 amino acids, cysteine to phenylalanine. Here the CDR3 DNA is all that survives: 36 bases in frame from base 1. Between the V and J ends, shortened by 2 bases and 8 bases respectively, the junction contains 10 bases. The method was the immunoSEQ multiplex PCR assay. The authors' analysis ran thus. A statistical classification framework was built for diagnosing cytomegalovirus status from the catalog of TCR beta chain sequences. Sourced from immuneACCESS, this table was stored by TCRdb with only in-frame sequences that have V and J called. A share of the clones is absent; for the studies checked, an unresolved V gene accounts for under half, and the remainder has no known explanation. From that table come the V and J calls and clone size; the DNA was used to work out D and trimming. The sample table contains around 200,000 clones; only one count was recorded for around 82% of them. Approximately 3% of the sample belongs to the ten largest clones.

What the authors observed across the whole study: A later analysis lacked HLA typing for the validation cohort, so it scored co-occurrence in that cohort across all 120 repertoires. Subsequent analysis determined that TCRs grouped into clusters in the first cohort also showed a tendency toward co-occurrence across the 120 validation repertoires, and approximately 94% of cluster scores exceeded 0. Across donors, most TCR sequences were observed very rarely, whereas some public TCRs were present in many individuals. The classifier was reported to diagnose cytomegalovirus status with high specificity and sensitivity in both the original cohort and the validation cohort. In the study, some 160 TCR beta chains were listed as associated with cytomegalovirus. The authors suggested that the approach could potentially be extended to other disease states and immunological phenotypes. In vitro tests confirmed that a few of the cytomegalovirus-associated TCR beta chains recognize cytomegalovirus antigens.

The donors were included in the validation cohort of some 120 subjects, a group kept apart from the roughly 670-subject first cohort. Sequencing was performed on PBMCs. The V gene is TRBV5-1 and the J gene is TRBJ1-1; the best D guess is TRBD1, with 6 bases matching. The TCR originated in a woman aged 18-30 years in good health and CMV-seropositive. The DNA is as follows: TGCGCCAGCAGCTTCACCGACAGGGAAGCTTTCTTT. The translation is CASSFTDREAFF.